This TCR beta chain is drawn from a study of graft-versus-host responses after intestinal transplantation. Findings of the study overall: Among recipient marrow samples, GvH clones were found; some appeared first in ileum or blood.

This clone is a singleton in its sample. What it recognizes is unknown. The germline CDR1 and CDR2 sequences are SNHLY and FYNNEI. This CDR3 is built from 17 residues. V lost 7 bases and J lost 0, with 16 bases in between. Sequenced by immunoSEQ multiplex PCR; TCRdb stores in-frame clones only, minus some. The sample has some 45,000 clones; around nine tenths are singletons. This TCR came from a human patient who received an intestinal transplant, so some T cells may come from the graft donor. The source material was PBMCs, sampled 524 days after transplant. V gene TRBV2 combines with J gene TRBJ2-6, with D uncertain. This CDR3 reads CASTLSRLLSGANVLTF. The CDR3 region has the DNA TGTGCCAGCACACTCTCCAGGCTACTCTCTGGGGCCAACGTCCTGACTTTC.